The 13 T cell receptor beta chains given below trace back to one sample, sequenced in a study of T cell responses to AZD1222 COVID-19 vaccine. This table comes from immunoSEQ multiplex PCR, and its TCRdb copy is limited to in-frame clones, with some not included. The sample records some 110,000 clones, approximately 90% being singletons. Sequenced here: peripheral blood, sampled 28 days after the second AZD1222 dose. These receptor sequences come from an adult who received the AZD1222 COVID-19 vaccine.

The chain carries TRBV19 and TRBJ1-5; perhaps TRBD1 as D (5 bases). This CDR3 spans 14 amino acids. Trimming took off 11 bases at V and 3 bases at J, with 17 bases between the two ends. Germline lookup yields CDR1 LNHDA and CDR2 SQIVND (reference sequence). CDR3 protein: CASGTVPNNQPQHF. The CDR3 DNA reads as TGTGCCTCGGGGACGGTGCCTAACAATCAGCCCCAGCATTTT.

The V gene is TRBV5-1, the J gene TRBJ2-7; 9 nucleotides line up with TRBD1. V was pared by 2 bases and J by 3 bases, with 6 bases of the junction left unmatched. This CDR3 region has 15 residues. CDR1 and CDR2 (germline): SGHRS, YFSETQ. The CDR3 spells CASSFDRGFNYEQYF. The CDR3 region has the DNA TGCGCCAGCAGCTTCGACAGGGGGTTTAACTACGAGCAGTACTTC.

The V gene is TRBV18, the J gene TRBJ1-1; D uncertain. Germline-derived CDR1 and CDR2 are KGHSH and LQKENI. CDR3 size: 15 residues. The V end was cut by 3 bases, the J end by 2 bases, with 13 bases between. The CDR3 spells CASSPLNDDNTEAFF. CDR3 nucleotides: TGTGCCAGCTCACCTCTCAACGACGACAACACTGAAGCTTTCTTT.

The chain couples TRBV27 to TRBJ2-1; tentatively, D is TRBD2 (6 bases). The germline gives CDR1 MNHEY, CDR2 SMNVEV (reference sequence). The CDR3 is made up of 17 amino acids. Trimming pared 3 bases from V and 2 bases from J, leaving 17 bases between. CDR3 in amino acids: CASSFHLSGLTYNEQFF. In DNA, the CDR3 is TGTGCCAGCAGTTTCCACCTTAGCGGATTAACCTACAATGAGCAGTTCTTC.

The chain carries TRBV10-3 and TRBJ2-2, with D perhaps TRBD1 (8 bases). This CDR3 comprises 19 residues. Germline V gene sequence: CDR1 ENHRY, CDR2 SYGVKD. V shed 10 bases and J shed 3 bases, with 30 bases lying between them. In DNA form, the CDR3 reads TGTGCCACCGGCCGGGACAGGTTGATAGCGGGTGGTGACACCGGGGAGCTGTTTTTT. It codes for CATGRDRLIAGGDTGELFF.

V and J are TRBV4-1 and TRBJ1-4, with D unclear. The V gene lost 4 bases and the J gene lost 6 bases, with 15 bases spanning the gap. In germline, CDR1 is MGHRA, CDR2 YSYEKL. The length of the CDR3 is 15 residues. DNA of the CDR3: TGCGCCAGCAGCCTACAGCCAGCTAAGGATGAAAAACTGTTTTTT. Protein sequence: CASSLQPAKDEKLFF.

The chain carries TRBV11-2 and TRBJ1-1, with no clear D. V was trimmed by 2 bases and J by 9 bases, leaving 16 bases between them. The CDR3 totals 14 residues. Germline CDR1 is SGHAT and CDR2 is FQNNGV. The CDR3 sequence: CASSLQEGILQAFF. The CDR3 DNA reads as TGTGCCAGCAGCTTACAAGAGGGAATCCTTCAAGCTTTCTTT.

This clone was counted a few times. This chain joins TRBV7-2 and TRBJ2-7; 9 positions agree with TRBD1. The germline gives CDR1 SGHTA, CDR2 FQGNSA. The CDR3 runs 14 residues. Trimming removed 5 bases from V and 2 bases from J; junction bases left unmatched: 4. The CDR3: CASSEGQGTYEQYF. In DNA form, the CDR3 reads TGTGCCAGCAGCGAGGGACAGGGTACCTACGAGCAGTACTTC.

A note on this clone: Its ends do not fully match the called genes, so a read error is possible. The chain employs TRBV7-7 and TRBJ2-5; D is possibly TRBD1 (6 bases). CDR3 length: 15 residues. The germline V gene has CDR1 SSHAT and CDR2 FNYEAQ (reference sequence). The DNA of the CDR3 is TGTGCTAGCAGCTTAGCGTTAGAAAGGGGGGAGACCCAGTACTTC. Its translation: CASSLALERGETQYF.

This chain connects TRBV5-4 to TRBJ2-3, with 10 bases fitting TRBD2. CDR1 is SGHNT and CDR2 is YYREEE in the germline V gene (reference sequence). This CDR3 contains 13 residues. V shed 10 bases and J 4 bases; nucleotides not matched to a gene: 6. As DNA, the CDR3 is TGTGCCGGGGGGACTAGCGTCGCAGATACGCAGTATTTT. Residues: CAGGTSVADTQYF. Filled out from reference TRBV5-4 and TRBJ2-3, the complete variable domain reads ETGVTQSPTHLIKTRGQQVTLRCSSQSGHNTVSWYQQALGQGPQFIFQYYREEENGRGNFPPRFSGLQFPNYSSELNVNALELDDSALYLCAGGTSVADTQYFGPGTRLTVL.

The chain carries TRBV7-3 and TRBJ2-6; a possible D gene is TRBD1 (6 bases). Trimming left V 1 base short and J 0 bases short, with 16 bases between. This CDR3 spans 19 amino acids. Germline V CDR1 and CDR2: SGHTA, FQGTGA. Here the CDR3 DNA reads TGTGCCAGCAGCTTAAAGGTAAGCAGGGGATACTCTGGGGCCAACGTCCTGACTTTC. Protein sequence: CASSLKVSRGYSGANVLTF. Using reference TRBV7-3 and TRBJ2-6 for the parts outside the CDR3, the full variable domain is GAGVSQTPSNKVTEKGKYVELRCDPISGHTALYWYRQSLGQGPEFLIYFQGTGAADDSGLPNDRFFAVRPEGSVSTLKIQRTERGDSAVYLCASSLKVSRGYSGANVLTFGAGSRLTVL.

This sequence joins TRBV7-9 and TRBJ2-7; 9 positions match TRBD1. The CDR3 sequence is 16 residues long. Losses at the gene ends were 5 bases for V and 6 bases for J; bases not matched to a gene: 14. Germline V lookup: CDR1 SEHNR, CDR2 FQNEAQ (reference sequence). The CDR3 here is CASSPGTGIQIIEQYF. CDR3 DNA: TGTGCCAGCAGCCCGGGGACAGGGATTCAAATTATCGAGCAGTACTTC.

In the case of this clone: Different DNA sequences within this sample yield the same CDR3. The V and J genes are TRBV2 and TRBJ2-1; D not resolved. V was shortened by 6 bases and J by 1 base, with 1 base between the two germline ends. Germline V CDR1 and CDR2: SNHLY, FYNNEI. The CDR3 sequence is 11 residues long. CDR3: CASRSYNEQFF. The CDR3 DNA sequence: TGTGCCAGCAGGTCCTACAATGAGCAGTTCTTC.